The source of this T cell receptor (beta chain) is a study of control samples from healthy donors and cancer patients (dated by TCRdb to 2020 to 2022). Libraries were constructed by the immunoSEQ multiplex PCR assay. Here the immuneACCESS table is served through TCRdb, limited to in-frame sequences with V and J called. Missing clones are a known gap in these copies; in checked studies unresolved V genes cover under half, and the rest lacks a known reason. In all, the sample holds roughly 80,000 clones, and approximately 92% of those were seen once. The ten largest clones add up to about 5.6% of the sample. CDR3 length: 16 amino acids, cysteine to phenylalanine. Of all the DNA, just the CDR3 is kept, 48 bases in frame from base 1. Reading the germline V gene gives CDR1 SGHDT and CDR2 YYEEEE. V loses 1 base at its end and J loses 5 bases; junction bases beyond the gene matches: 10. Comment on this clone: What this receptor recognizes is not known. No base qualities exist here, and no much larger clone lies one base off it.

Sequencing input: blood. This chain joins TRBV5-6 to TRBJ2-5; 8 bases in between match TRBD1. The TCR sequence derives from a woman aged 60-75 years in good health. The base sequence is TGTGCCAGCAGCTTGTTAGCCAGGGGGCTCTGGGAGACCCAGTACTTC. Translated, it reads CASSLLARGLWETQYF.